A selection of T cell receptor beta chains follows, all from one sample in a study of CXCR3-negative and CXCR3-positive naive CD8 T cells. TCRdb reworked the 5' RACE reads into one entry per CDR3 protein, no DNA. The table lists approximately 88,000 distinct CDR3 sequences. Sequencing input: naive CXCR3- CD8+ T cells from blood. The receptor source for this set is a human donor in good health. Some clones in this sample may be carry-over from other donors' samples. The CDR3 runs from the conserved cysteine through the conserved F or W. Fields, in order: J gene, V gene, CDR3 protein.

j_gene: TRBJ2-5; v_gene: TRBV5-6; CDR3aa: CASSLANPSVGETQYF
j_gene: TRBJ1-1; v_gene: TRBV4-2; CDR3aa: CASSQDLGGSTEAFF
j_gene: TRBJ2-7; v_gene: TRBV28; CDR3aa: CASSPEWESYEQYF
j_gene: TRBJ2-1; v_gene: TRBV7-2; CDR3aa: CASSLTGPPQLAGGRNEQLF
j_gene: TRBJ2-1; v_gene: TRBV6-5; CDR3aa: CASTQGGQINNEQFF
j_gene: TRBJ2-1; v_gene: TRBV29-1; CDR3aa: CSVSEQGYNEQFF
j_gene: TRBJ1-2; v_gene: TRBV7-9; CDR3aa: CASSLTGAELANYGYTF
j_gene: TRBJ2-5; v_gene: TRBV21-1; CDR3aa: CASSKGGMTSGGMKQETQYF
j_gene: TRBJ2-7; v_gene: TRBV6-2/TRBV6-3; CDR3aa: CASSYSLPSDYEQYF
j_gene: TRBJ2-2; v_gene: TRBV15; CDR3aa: CATSRANGELFF
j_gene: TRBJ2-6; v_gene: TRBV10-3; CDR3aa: CAISEDHSPPGANVLTF
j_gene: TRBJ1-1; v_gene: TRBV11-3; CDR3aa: CASSFIGGGEAFF
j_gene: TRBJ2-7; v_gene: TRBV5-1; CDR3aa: CASSTEGRRYEQYF
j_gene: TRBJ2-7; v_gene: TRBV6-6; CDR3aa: CASSYIQGDLYEQYF
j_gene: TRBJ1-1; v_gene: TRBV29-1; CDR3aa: CSVESGAQNTEAFF
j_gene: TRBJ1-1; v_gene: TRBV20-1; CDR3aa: CSARAPPEAFF
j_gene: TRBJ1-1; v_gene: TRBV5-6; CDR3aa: CASSPGQGNTEAFF
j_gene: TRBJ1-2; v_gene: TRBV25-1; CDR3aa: CASSEIREGHNYGYTF
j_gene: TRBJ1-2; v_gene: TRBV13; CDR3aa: CASSLSPTETYGYTF
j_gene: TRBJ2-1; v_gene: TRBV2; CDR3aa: CASSEGKGSRSDNEQFF
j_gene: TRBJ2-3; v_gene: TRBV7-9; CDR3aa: CASSSPRRKDTQYF
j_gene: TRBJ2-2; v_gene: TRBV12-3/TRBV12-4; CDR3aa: CASSLRPGELFF
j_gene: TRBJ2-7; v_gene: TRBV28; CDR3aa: CASSSLGTGGEEVYEQYF
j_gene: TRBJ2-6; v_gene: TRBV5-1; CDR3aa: CASSEGGSGANVLTF
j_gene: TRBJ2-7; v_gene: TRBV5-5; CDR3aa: CASSLGLGQPPYEQYF
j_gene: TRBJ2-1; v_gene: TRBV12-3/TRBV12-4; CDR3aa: CASSFLGAGNEQFF
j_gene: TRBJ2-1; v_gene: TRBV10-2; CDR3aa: CASSESSREYEQFF
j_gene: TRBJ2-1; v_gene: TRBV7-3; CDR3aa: CASSSRTNTGQFF
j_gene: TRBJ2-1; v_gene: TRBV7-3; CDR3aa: CASGLAGGPSEQFF
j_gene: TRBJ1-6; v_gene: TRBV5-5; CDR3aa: CASSLGREASYNSPLHF
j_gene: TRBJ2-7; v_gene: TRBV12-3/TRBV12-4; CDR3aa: CASSLGTSGSYEQYF
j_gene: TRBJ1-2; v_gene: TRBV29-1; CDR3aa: CSVEGVQGAHGYTF
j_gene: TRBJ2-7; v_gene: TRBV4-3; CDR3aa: CASSQGTGVDEQYF
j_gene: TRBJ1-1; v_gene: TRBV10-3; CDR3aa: CAISEGHLNTEAFF
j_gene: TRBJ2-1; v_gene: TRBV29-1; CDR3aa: CSVEGIAGGRNEQFF